These 27 T cell receptor beta chains originate from one sample sequenced in a study of shared clonotypes between healthy human individuals. Sequencing used immunoSEQ multiplex PCR; TCRdb keeps in-frame clones, though not all of them. The table includes roughly 2.2 million clones, 92% detected once. The sample comprised naive CD4+ T cells from PBMCs. Documented subset: CD45RA+ positively selected. All receptors derive from a man between 18 and 35 years old in good health. Some clones in this sample may be carry-over from other donors' samples.

The V and J genes are TRBV5-4 and TRBJ2-7, with D hard to call. This CDR3 is 13 amino acids long. Germline CDR1 SGHNT, CDR2 YYREEE (reference sequence). Trimming removed 1 base at V and 2 bases at J, with 7 bases between. CDR3 loop: CASSLSTAYEQYF. Written as DNA, the CDR3 is TGTGCCAGCAGCTTGAGCACAGCCTACGAGCAGTACTTC.

The rearrangement uses TRBV5-1 and TRBJ1-3, with 8 nucleotides matching TRBD1. CDR1 and CDR2 (germline): SGHRS, YFSETQ. V dropped 4 bases and J dropped 0; count of bases not matched to a gene: 6. This CDR3 has 16 amino acids. CDR3 in DNA: TGCGCCAGCAGCGGACAGGGCGGGAGCTCTGGAAACACCATATATTTT. This codes for CASSGQGGSSGNTIYF.

A few counts support this clone. This rearrangement joins TRBV9 to TRBJ1-1, with D uncertain. Trimming stripped 0 bases from V and 6 bases from J, with 18 bases between. This CDR3 is built from 16 residues. Germline loops: CDR1 SGDLS, CDR2 YYNGEE. This chain's CDR3 is CASSVDPGRGLPEAFF. CDR3 nucleotides: TGTGCCAGCAGCGTAGACCCGGGCAGAGGCCTCCCTGAAGCTTTCTTT.

This rearrangement joins TRBV7-9 to TRBJ1-3, with no clear D. Trimming pared 1 base from V and 4 bases from J, leaving 11 bases between. CDR3 size: 15 residues. Germline V CDR1 and CDR2: SEHNR, FQNEAQ (reference sequence). CDR3 coding DNA: TGTGCCAGCAGCTTAGGGGTGCTCGGGGGAAACACCATATATTTT. It encodes CASSLGVLGGNTIYF.

This chain joins TRBV28 and TRBJ2-3; 7 bases match TRBD1. The V and J ends lost 3 bases and 4 bases, in that order; junction bases with no gene match: 7. From germline, CDR1 is MDHEN and CDR2 SYDVKM. The CDR3 runs to 15 residues. CDR3 DNA: TGTGCCAGCAGTTTGCCCTGGACAGGCCCAGATACGCAGTATTTT. Translated: CASSLPWTGPDTQYF.

As concerns this clone: In the same sample, other DNA sequences code for this CDR3. The chain recombines TRBV28 with TRBJ2-7; TRBD1 matches 9 bases. Losses at the gene ends were 6 bases for V and 2 bases for J; bases not matched to a gene: 5. There are 14 residues in the CDR3. Germline V gene sequence: CDR1 MDHEN, CDR2 SYDVKM. The CDR3 DNA follows: TGTGCCAGCAGGGGGACAGGGCTAACCTACGAGCAGTACTTC. Residues: CASRGTGLTYEQYF.

This chain uses TRBV29-1 with TRBJ1-2; 7 positions agree with TRBD1. Germline-derived CDR1 and CDR2 are SQVTM and ANQGSEA. V dropped 7 bases and J dropped 6; count of bases not matched to a gene: 8. This CDR3 spans 12 amino acids. The CDR3, as DNA: TGCAGCGCCGAGGGGGCTGTCGATGGCTACACCTTC. This codes for CSAEGAVDGYTF. The full variable domain, completed using reference TRBV29-1 and TRBJ1-2, is SAVISQKPSRDICQRGTSLTIQCQVDSQVTMMFWYRQQPGQSLTLIATANQGSEATYESGFVIDKFPISRPNLTFSTLTVSNMSPEDSSIYLCSAEGAVDGYTFGSGTRLTVV.

This clone was observed a few times. Other nucleotide sequences from this sample produce the same CDR3. The CDR3 is CASSYRGYEQYF. The CDR3 DNA reads TGTGCCAGCAGTTACAGGGGCTACGAGCAGTACTTC. The chain combines TRBV6-5 with TRBJ2-7, with TRBD1 as a possible D gene (5 bases). The length of the CDR3 is 12 residues. The germline V gene encodes CDR1 MNHEY and CDR2 SVGAGI. The V and J ends lost 2 bases and 3 bases respectively, with 5 bases between them.

The J gene is TRBJ1-1, the V gene TRBV28, with TRBD1 identical over 8 bases. The CDR3 loop spans 13 amino acids. J gave up 6 bases and V 5 bases, and 5 bases lay outside the gene matches. In germline, CDR1 is MDHEN, CDR2 SYDVKM. The DNA for the CDR3 is TGTGCCAGCAGTATTCCACAGGGGGCTGAAGCTTTCTTT. It codes for CASSIPQGAEAFF. The complete variable domain, with remaining parts taken from reference TRBV28 and TRBJ1-1, reads DVKVTQSSRYLVKRTGEKVFLECVQDMDHENMFWYRQDPGLGLRLIYFSYDVKMKEKGDIPEGYSVSREKKERFSLILESASTNQTSMYLCASSIPQGAEAFFGQGTRLTVV.

DNA of the CDR3: TGCGCCAGCAGCTTGTTTGGGGAAGAGACCCAGTACTTC. Its protein is CASSLFGEETQYF. This chain uses TRBV5-1 with TRBJ2-5; D not certain. The CDR3 covers 13 residues. Trimming removed 1 base from V and 3 bases from J, with 7 bases in between. CDR1 SGHRS and CDR2 YFSETQ come from the germline V gene.

The chain uses TRBV11-2 and TRBJ2-5; tentatively, D is TRBD1 (6 bases). Germline CDR1 SGHAT, CDR2 FQNNGV. Trimming stripped 5 bases from V and 5 bases from J, with 21 bases between. The CDR3 sequence is 16 residues long. DNA for the CDR3: TGTGCCAGCAGCCACGACAGGCCACGGATAAGGGAGACCCAGTACTTC. It codes for CASSHDRPRIRETQYF.

The chain joins TRBV2 to TRBJ2-3, with D unresolved. Trimming stripped 2 bases from V and 2 bases from J, with 8 bases between. The CDR3 runs 14 residues. Germline assignment: CDR1 SNHLY and CDR2 FYNNEI. CDR3 sequence (DNA): TGTGCCAGCAGTGAAAGGCAGATCACAGATACGCAGTATTTT. Residues: CASSERQITDTQYF. The full variable domain, its missing parts supplied by reference TRBV2 and TRBJ2-3, is EPEVTQTPSHQVTQMGQEVILRCVPISNHLYFYWYRQILGQKVEFLVSFYNNEISEKSEIFDDQFSVERPDGSNFTLKIRSTKLEDSAMYFCASSERQITDTQYFGPGTRLTVL.

A single count supports this clone. V gene TRBV15 combines with J gene TRBJ2-1, with D tentatively TRBD2 (5 bases). The CDR3 runs to 16 residues. Trimming stripped 1 base from V and 4 bases from J, with 14 bases between. Germline V gene lookup returns CDR1 LNHNV and CDR2 YYDKDF (reference sequence). The CDR3 DNA is TGTGCCACCAGCAGAGGGCTAGCCTCATTATACAATGAGCAGTTCTTC. Translated, it gives CATSRGLASLYNEQFF.

The chain recombines TRBV2 with TRBJ1-1; 7 bases fit TRBD1. The CDR3 is 15 amino acids. J lost 0 bases, V lost 9 bases, and 10 bases had no gene match. Germline assignment: CDR1 SNHLY and CDR2 FYNNEI. The CDR3 coding sequence is TGTGCCAGGGAAGGTAAAGGGGGCGTGAACACTGAAGCTTTCTTT. Its protein product is CAREGKGGVNTEAFF.

V usage is TRBV18 and J usage is TRBJ2-7; the D call may be TRBD1 or TRBD2 (5 bases each). Germline CDR1 KGHSH, CDR2 LQKENI. The length of the CDR3 is 17 residues. The V end lost 6 bases, the J end lost 3 bases, and 24 bases lay between the germline ends. The CDR3 reads CASSPISPGTLNYEQYF. The CDR3 coding sequence is TGTGCCAGCTCTCCCATCTCGCCAGGGACCTTGAACTACGAGCAGTACTTC.

V gene TRBV28 combines with J gene TRBJ2-7; D might be TRBD2 (6 bases). Germline CDR1 MDHEN, CDR2 SYDVKM. The CDR3 has 13 residues. The V and J ends lost 5 bases and 7 bases respectively, with 15 bases between them. CDR3 DNA sequence: TGTGCCAGCAGTCCCCTGGGACTGAGGGAGCAGTACTTC. Amino acid sequence: CASSPLGLREQYF.

In its sample, this clone was seen once. This chain connects TRBV5-6 to TRBJ2-7; TRBD2 might be the D (5 bases). CDR1 is SGHDT, CDR2 YYEEEE, per germline. Between the trimmed V and J ends, which lost 0 bases and 6 bases, there was a span of 13 bases. The CDR3 has 14 residues. The DNA of the CDR3 is TGTGCCAGCAGCTTGGGCGGCGAGCGGTCCGAGCAGTACTTC. It codes for CASSLGGERSEQYF.

The chain employs TRBV4-1 and TRBJ1-3; D not resolved. The CDR3 contains 15 residues. The V end lost 4 bases, the J end lost 2 bases, and 12 bases lay between the germline ends. Germline values: CDR1 MGHRA, CDR2 YSYEKL. CDR3 bases: TGCGCCAGCAGCCTTCCTCTGACGGCTGGAAACACCATATATTTT. Its translation: CASSLPLTAGNTIYF.

This clone was seen only once. V usage is TRBV14 and J usage is TRBJ1-1, with a tentative D call TRBD1 (6 bases). CDR1 is SGHDN, CDR2 FVKESK, per germline. The V gene lost 5 bases and the J gene lost 0 bases, with 16 bases spanning the gap. This CDR3 region has 16 residues. CDR3 in DNA: TGTGCCAGCAGCAGGAGGACAGAACTCATGAACACTGAAGCTTTCTTT. Its translation is CASSRRTELMNTEAFF.

The V gene is TRBV9, the J gene TRBJ2-3, with a weak D call TRBD2 (6 bases). V was shortened by 4 bases and J by 8 bases, with 17 bases between the two germline ends. This CDR3 contains 14 residues. Per germline, CDR1 SGDLS and CDR2 YYNGEE. CDR3 DNA: TGTGCCAGCAGCAACGGACTATTGGGGGGTACGCAGTATTTT. Amino acids: CASSNGLLGGTQYF.

The chain has TRBV2 and TRBJ2-7; D is possibly TRBD1 (5 bases). Germline V gene data show CDR1 as SNHLY and CDR2 as FYNNEI. The CDR3 extends over 13 amino acids. V was clipped by 7 bases and J by 1 base, with 11 bases between them. CDR3 protein: CASTVRGSYEQYF. As DNA, the CDR3 is TGTGCCAGCACAGTAAGGGGATCCTACGAGCAGTACTTC. The complete variable domain, with remaining parts taken from reference TRBV2 and TRBJ2-7, reads EPEVTQTPSHQVTQMGQEVILRCVPISNHLYFYWYRQILGQKVEFLVSFYNNEISEKSEIFDDQFSVERPDGSNFTLKIRSTKLEDSAMYFCASTVRGSYEQYFGPGTRLTVT.

The CDR3 loop is CSVALSGGWGNTIYF. The DNA for the CDR3 is TGCAGCGTTGCGCTTTCAGGGGGCTGGGGAAACACCATATATTTT. The chain joins TRBV29-1 to TRBJ1-3; 8 bases map to TRBD1. Germline CDR1 and CDR2: SQVTM and ANQGSEA. This CDR3 region has 15 residues. Unmatched junction bases numbered 9, after V lost 4 bases and J lost 4 bases.

V gene TRBV5-1 combines with J gene TRBJ2-5, with 12 bases fitting TRBD2. The germline CDR1 and CDR2 sequences are SGHRS and YFSETQ. Trimming cost V 1 base and J 2 bases; bases outside gene matches: 9. The CDR3 sequence is 18 residues long. The CDR3 nucleotides read TGCGCCAGCAGCTTGACGCTAGCGGGAGGGTTGGGGCAAGAGACCCAGTACTTC. As protein: CASSLTLAGGLGQETQYF.

The rearrangement joins TRBV4-2 to TRBJ2-3, with 13 bases lining up with TRBD2. The ends lost 4 bases at V and 9 bases at J; junction bases unmatched: 13. The CDR3 covers 17 residues. CDR1 is LGHNA and CDR2 is YNFKEQ in the germline V gene. CDR3 amino acids: CASSPSGTSGMTRTQYF. Written as DNA, the CDR3 is TGTGCCAGCAGCCCCTCCGGGACTAGCGGGATGACGCGCACGCAGTATTTT.

This chain joins TRBV5-1 and TRBJ2-3; possible D gene TRBD1, 5 bases. The CDR3 extends over 15 amino acids. Per germline, CDR1 SGHRS and CDR2 YFSETQ. Deletions cut 2 bases from V and 1 base from J, with 11 bases between. CDR3 region: CASSFQGSGTDTQYF. The CDR3 nucleotides read TGCGCCAGCAGCTTCCAGGGAAGTGGCACAGATACGCAGTATTTT.

CDR3 in DNA: TGCAGCGTTGCCAAGGACAGGGGGCACTACACCTTC. This encodes CSVAKDRGHYTF. The rearrangement links TRBV29-1 to TRBJ1-2, with 11 bases aligning to TRBD1. This CDR3 contains 12 residues. The germline V gene has CDR1 SQVTM and CDR2 ANQGSEA. V lost 4 bases, J lost 10 bases, and 5 bases stayed unmatched.

The chain couples TRBV29-1 to TRBJ2-7; D might be TRBD1 (5 bases). Germline values: CDR1 SQVTM, CDR2 ANQGSEA. Trimming took off 3 bases at V and 2 bases at J, with 17 bases between the two ends. The CDR3 has 15 residues. The CDR3 nucleotides are TGCAGCGTTGAGATAAGGGGCGAACATACCTACGAGCAGTACTTC. This codes for CSVEIRGEHTYEQYF.